This T cell receptor beta chain was captured in a study of T-cell reconstitution after alpha-beta-depleted transplantation in children (dated by TCRdb to about 2016). Regarding the complete study: Using TCR repertoire profiling, the study followed T-cell immune reconstitution in a quantitative way in children after TCRalphabeta/CD19-depleted allogeneic hematopoietic cell transplantation.

In the paper's terms, the treatment or condition label means: allogeneic hematopoietic cell transplantation with graft depleted of TCRalphabeta T cells and CD19 B cells. The transplant recipients were children given TCRalphabeta/CD19-depleted allogeneic hematopoietic cell grafts. About this clonotype itself: The specificity of this receptor is unknown. No clone much larger than this one lies a single base away; base qualities are absent.

Overall results and qualifications from the work: The high TCRbeta diversity at day 60 in some patients was ascribed to recipient T cells and intrathymic progenitors that had survived conditioning. Over the following months the frequencies of hyperexpanded clones went down, and after one year T-cell counts and TCRbeta diversity were mostly credited to newly produced T cells. The apparently early recovery of alphabetaT-cell counts about two months after transplant reportedly depended on only several hundred rapidly expanded clones that came from non-depleted graft cells.

Receptors were amplified or captured by PCR. TCRdb lists the instrument as Illumina HiSeq 2500. To normalize quantification of the TCRbeta repertoire, the TCR libraries were built with molecular barcoding that relied on unique molecular identifiers. Clones were called with MiXCR by TCRdb after fastp trimmed the public reads at Q25, and only in-frame beta chains were retained. Records with the same CDR3 protein are collapsed into one entry carrying the most frequent genes and DNA. The sample includes hundreds of thousands of distinct CDR3 sequences, with about 10% observed a single time. The top ten hold about 2.1% of the sample. Here V drops 4 bases and J drops 2 bases, and the junction holds 12 bases not matched to any gene. The CDR3 runs 18 residues from the cysteine to the phenylalanine. Just CDR3 DNA is preserved here, 54 bases in frame from base 1. CDR1 and CDR2 (LGHNA, YNFKEQ) derive from the germline V gene.

The clonotype originates from a child aged 2-15 years with inherited bone marrow failure, due to receive a stem cell transplant. Source: PBMCs, taken before TCRalphabeta/CD19-depleted stem cell transplant. The rearrangement joined TRBV4-2 to TRBJ1-5, with 9 central nucleotides matching TRBD1. CDR3 loop: CASSRSTGGGFGNQPQHF. Here is the DNA: TGTGCCAGCAGCCGTTCCACAGGGGGCGGTTTTGGCAATCAGCCCCAGCATTTT.